This T cell receptor (beta chain) stems from a study of blood T cell repertoires in COVID-19. TCRdb's table, derived via immunoSEQ multiplex PCR, lists solely in-frame clones and lacks some. Of 250,000 to 350,000 clones detected, nearly 90% appear once; the ten largest clones hold around 4.5%. CDR1 ENHRY and CDR2 SYGVKD come from the germline V gene. V shed 3 bases and J 0 bases; nucleotides not matched to a gene: 4. This CDR3 is 16 amino acids long. The clonotype comes from a woman between 18 and 29 years old with acute COVID-19. The chain is built from TRBV10-3 and TRBJ1-5; 8 bases agree with TRBD1. The specimen was PBMCs or T cells enriched from blood (not recorded which). CDR3 residues: CAISEQGDNSNQPQHF. CDR3 nucleotide sequence: TGTGCCATCAGTGAACAGGGGGATAATAGCAATCAGCCCCAGCATTTT.